This entry describes one T cell receptor beta chain. Its antigen remains unidentified. The record originates from a study of T cell repertoires in cytomegalovirus infection. Study-level background: Matching HLA type, along with CMV infection, was indicated by public TCR beta signatures. Study results and caveats: Carriage of CMV together with the relevant HLA was identifiable through cumulative public TCR beta family frequency. Across the ex vivo response, the dominant clonotypes were HLA-C-restricted CMV-specific TCR beta clonotypes.

TCRdb processed the reads anew with MiXCR; each CDR3 protein has one entry. This table has about 680,000 distinct CDR3 sequences, 24% appearing once. Deletions cut 7 bases from V and 5 bases from J, with 11 bases between. The length of the CDR3 is 13 residues. Germline V gene sequence: CDR1 MNHEY, CDR2 SMNVEV (reference sequence). The V gene is TRBV27, the J gene TRBJ2-2; D possibly corresponds to TRBD2 (5 bases). The specimen sequenced was CD8+ T cells from PBMCs. The sequence derives from a human donor in good health (CMV status not recorded). Some clones in this sample may be carry-over from other donors' samples. The CDR3 here is CASTQLGTGELFF. In DNA, the CDR3 is TGTGCCAGCACCCAACTAGGGACCGGGGAGCTGTTTTTT.